The next 13 T cell receptor beta chains were all read from a single sample in a study of blood T cell repertoires in COVID-19. Data came from immunoSEQ multiplex PCR; TCRdb stores just in-frame clones and leaves some out. The table records about 74,000 clones, 88% of them present only once. Sequencing was carried out using peripheral blood. All receptors derive from an elderly woman with active or convalescent COVID-19.

J is TRBJ2-1 and V is TRBV10-3; D unresolved. Trimming stripped 7 bases from V and 4 bases from J, with 14 bases between. Germline CDR1 is ENHRY and CDR2 is SYGVKD. The CDR3 loop spans 14 amino acids. In DNA, the CDR3 is TGTGCCATCATATACTCAATCTTATACAATGAGCAGTTCTTC. Protein: CAIIYSILYNEQFF.

The V and J genes are TRBV7-9 and TRBJ1-1; no clear D. The length of the CDR3 is 12 residues. Germline CDR1 SEHNR, CDR2 FQNEAQ (reference sequence). The ends were cut back, 1 base at V and 5 bases at J, with 5 bases in the middle. The CDR3 protein is CASSLGATEAFF. CDR3 nucleotides: TGTGCCAGCAGCTTAGGAGCAACTGAAGCTTTCTTT.

The chain carries TRBV9 and TRBJ1-4, with D perhaps matching TRBD1 (5 bases). The CDR3 sequence is 14 residues long. V lost 3 bases to trimming and J lost 3 bases, with 9 bases between them. Germline V CDR1 and CDR2: SGDLS, YYNGEE. CDR3: CASSETAANEKLFF. The CDR3 DNA reads as TGTGCCAGCAGCGAGACAGCAGCTAATGAAAAACTGTTTTTT.

The chain recombines TRBV15 with TRBJ1-5; the match to TRBD1 covers 7 bases. Trimming cost V 3 bases and J 2 bases; bases outside gene matches: 4. Germline V lookup: CDR1 LNHNV, CDR2 YYDKDF (reference sequence). The CDR3 spans 15 residues. CDR3: CATSSFDRGNQPQHF. The CDR3 coding sequence is TGTGCCACCAGCAGCTTTGACAGGGGCAATCAGCCCCAGCATTTT. The complete variable domain, with remaining parts taken from reference TRBV15 and TRBJ1-5, reads DAMVIQNPRYQVTQFGKPVTLSCSQTLNHNVMYWYQQKSSQAPKLLFHYYDKDFNNEADTPDNFQSRRPNTSFCFLDIRSPGLGDTAMYLCATSSFDRGNQPQHFGDGTRLSIL.

This sequence joins TRBV30 and TRBJ2-7; D is undetermined. This CDR3 is built from 11 residues. Germline V gene lookup returns CDR1 GTSNPN and CDR2 SVGIG (reference sequence). The V and J ends lost 5 bases and 1 base respectively, with 6 bases between them. CDR3 nucleotides: TGTGCCTGGTCCAATTCCTACGAGCAGTACTTC. Its protein is CAWSNSYEQYF.

The rearrangement joins TRBV27 to TRBJ2-3; 12 bases line up with TRBD2. The CDR3 has 20 amino acids. V shed 3 bases, J shed 0 bases, and the junction held 13 bases outside the gene matches. Germline V CDR1 and CDR2: MNHEY, SMNVEV (reference sequence). CDR3: CASSFRASGRAGVSTDTQYF. The CDR3 coding sequence is TGTGCCAGCAGTTTTAGGGCTAGCGGGAGGGCCGGGGTTAGCACAGATACGCAGTATTTT.

The chain couples TRBV11-3 to TRBJ1-1, with TRBD1 identical over 9 bases. The germline gives CDR1 SGHNT, CDR2 YENEEA. V was pared by 5 bases and J by 1 base, with 5 bases of the junction left unmatched. The CDR3 length is 15 residues. CDR3 protein: CASSRDRGTNTEAFF. The CDR3 DNA reads TGTGCCAGCAGCCGAGACAGGGGGACGAACACTGAAGCTTTCTTT.

The rearrangement uses TRBV7-2 and TRBJ2-7; the D gene is possibly TRBD1 (6 bases). This CDR3 region has 18 residues. Germline V gives CDR1 SGHTA, CDR2 FQGNSA. In DNA form, the CDR3 reads TGTGGCCCCCCCATCCGAGTGTCGGGACAAGCCAGGCCCTACGAGCAGTACTTC. It encodes CGPPIRVSGQARPYEQYF.

The chain couples TRBV7-2 to TRBJ2-7; tentatively, D is TRBD1 (6 bases). The CDR3 is 14 residues long. V was cut by 5 bases and J by 3 bases, with 14 bases left in between. Germline assignment: CDR1 SGHTA and CDR2 FQGNSA. CDR3 amino acids: CASSARQGGYEQYF. As DNA, the CDR3 is TGTGCCAGCAGCGCCAGACAAGGGGGCTACGAGCAGTACTTC.

This clone showed up just once. The rearrangement joins TRBV10-3 to TRBJ2-2; TRBD2 matches at 10 bases. The CDR3 sequence is 16 residues long. Germline trimming cut 0 bases from V and 6 bases from J; bases unmatched to any gene: 4. Germline V CDR1 and CDR2: ENHRY, SYGVKD. CDR3 amino acids: CAISESLAGASGELFF. DNA of the CDR3: TGTGCCATCAGTGAGTCGCTAGCGGGAGCTTCCGGGGAGCTGTTTTTT.

This chain joins TRBV18 and TRBJ2-3; D unclear. This CDR3 contains 14 residues. Germline V gene sequence: CDR1 KGHSH, CDR2 LQKENI. Trimming cost V 3 bases and J 0 bases, with 7 bases left between them. DNA of the CDR3: TGTGCCAGCTCACCGGCGCGGAGCACAGATACGCAGTATTTT. It yields the protein CASSPARSTDTQYF.

The chain combines TRBV7-2 with TRBJ2-7; 7 nucleotides agree with TRBD1. The CDR3 sequence is 14 residues long. The trim removed 6 bases at V and 2 bases at J, leaving 7 bases unmatched. Germline lookup yields CDR1 SGHTA and CDR2 FQGNSA. CDR3 sequence reads: CASSSWGQTYEQYF. CDR3 sequence (DNA): TGTGCCAGCAGTTCCTGGGGACAGACCTACGAGCAGTACTTC.

The chain joins TRBV11-2 to TRBJ1-4; 8 nucleotides align to TRBD1. The CDR3 covers 14 residues. Germline values: CDR1 SGHAT, CDR2 FQNNGV. V shed 3 bases and J 8 bases; nucleotides not matched to a gene: 5. CDR3 coding DNA: TGTGCCAGCAGCTTTTCAGGGGGCTCCGAAAAACTGTTTTTT. This translates into CASSFSGGSEKLFF.